The clone carrying this T cell receptor (beta chain) was recorded once. What it binds is unknown. Per germline, CDR1 SGHTA and CDR2 FQGNSA. Trimming left V 1 base short and J 4 bases short, with 8 bases between. The CDR3 covers 14 residues. The source of the sample is a study of cytomegalovirus exposure and HLA in healthy donors. Overall study results and limits: Among the sequence variants, a highly shared cluster was likely an artifact of sequencing. Per a prior analysis, the majority of TCR beta V segments were productive roughly 90% or roughly 30% of the time.

Both 60 Vbeta primers and 13 Jbeta primers went into the PCR. Produced via immunoSEQ multiplex PCR; TCRdb's table is partial and in-frame only. The table has a few hundred thousand clones, around two thirds seen once. This receptor was taken from a female donor in good health and CMV-seronegative. The material sequenced was PBMCs. The rearrangement links TRBV7-2 to TRBJ1-5; tentative D call: TRBD1 (6 bases). The DNA for the CDR3 is TGTGCCAGCAGCTTAGAGGGGACAAATCAGCCCCAGCATTTT. As protein: CASSLEGTNQPQHF.